The 32 T cell receptor beta chains below were found in one sample sequenced in a study of shared T cell receptors in the human thymus (dated by TCRdb to about 2021). Library creation used the immunoSEQ multiplex PCR assay. Held by TCRdb, this immuneACCESS table contains in-frame sequences only and omits some clones. Under half of the omission traces to an unresolved V gene where checked; the cause of the rest is unknown. The sample table holds more than 300,000 clones, of which around 93% were seen once. Roughly 0.02% of the sample belongs to the ten largest clones. The sample was thymocytes. Receptors originate from a human donor.

This rearrangement joins TRBV5-1 to TRBJ1-5; tentative D call: TRBD1 (6 bases). The CDR3 covers 13 residues. The V gene's germline CDR1 is SGHRS and CDR2 YFSETQ. The V and J ends lost 7 bases and 3 bases respectively, with 11 bases between them. The CDR3 loop is CASSPGDNQPQHF. For the CDR3, the DNA is TGCGCCAGCTCCCCAGGGGACAATCAGCCCCAGCATTTT.

The gene calls are TRBV27 and TRBJ1-5; the match to TRBD1 covers 7 bases. V shed 5 bases and J 6 bases; nucleotides not matched to a gene: 10. The CDR3 contains 15 residues. CDR1 and CDR2 from the germline V gene are MNHEY and SMNVEV (reference sequence). In DNA, the CDR3 is TGTGCCAGCAGTCCCCGGGACAGATGGAGTCAGCCCCAGCATTTT. Translation: CASSPRDRWSQPQHF.

The rearrangement links TRBV27 to TRBJ2-2, with unresolved D. CDR1 is MNHEY, CDR2 SMNVEV, per germline (reference sequence). Trimming took 4 bases from V and 6 from J, leaving 6 bases between them. This CDR3 contains 12 residues. The CDR3 DNA reads as TGTGCCAGCAGTTCAAGACCCGGGGAGCTGTTTTTT. Amino acid sequence: CASSSRPGELFF.

The rearrangement joins TRBV28 to TRBJ2-3; D uncertain. V lost 4 bases and J lost 1, with 15 bases in between. The CDR3 runs to 16 residues. Looked up from germline, CDR1 is MDHEN and CDR2 is SYDVKM. CDR3 nucleotide sequence: TGTGCCAGCAGTTACGACCTGGGTGGGGGCACAGATACGCAGTATTTT. It yields the protein CASSYDLGGGTDTQYF. Variable domain in full (rest from reference TRBV28 and TRBJ2-3): DVKVTQSSRYLVKRTGEKVFLECVQDMDHENMFWYRQDPGLGLRLIYFSYDVKMKEKGDIPEGYSVSREKKERFSLILESASTNQTSMYLCASSYDLGGGTDTQYFGPGTRLTVL.

The V and J genes are TRBV7-2 and TRBJ2-7; D could derive from TRBD1 or TRBD2 (5 bases each). CDR1 is SGHTA and CDR2 is FQGNSA in the germline V gene. V was clipped by 5 bases and J by 5 bases, with 25 bases between them. The CDR3 runs 17 residues. The CDR3 nucleotides read TGTGCCAGCAGCGTCGGGACGGTTTGGCCCGAGTGGAACGAGCAGTACTTC. The encoded protein is CASSVGTVWPEWNEQYF.

This clone appeared a single time. The chain carries TRBV19 and TRBJ1-5; D is unresolved. Looked up from germline, CDR1 is LNHDA and CDR2 is SQIVND (reference sequence). The CDR3 length is 15 residues. Trimming removed 4 bases at V and 9 bases at J, with 19 bases between. CDR3 region: CASSSREEGFGPQHF. The CDR3 nucleotides are TGTGCCAGTAGTAGCCGGGAAGAAGGTTTTGGGCCCCAGCATTTT.

The chain recombines TRBV18 with TRBJ2-7; 10 bases line up with TRBD2. Germline CDR1 and CDR2: KGHSH and LQKENI. CDR3 size: 15 residues. Trimming removed 1 base from V and 3 bases from J; junction bases left unmatched: 3. CDR3 DNA sequence: TGTGCCAGCTCACCACATACTAGCGGGATCTACGAGCAGTACTTC. The encoded protein is CASSPHTSGIYEQYF.

V is TRBV21-1 and J is TRBJ1-5. TRBV21-1 is listed as a pseudogene. The CDR3 extends over 15 amino acids. CDR3 DNA sequence: TGTGCCAGCAGCACCCACCGGGACGGGAATCAGCCCCAGCATTTT. Protein: CASSTHRDGNQPQHF.

This chain uses TRBV30 with TRBJ2-7, with D possibly TRBD2 on 5 matching bases. Trimming cost V 6 bases and J 2 bases, with 17 bases left between them. This CDR3 has 14 amino acids. Germline V lookup: CDR1 GTSNPN, CDR2 SVGIG (reference sequence). CDR3 DNA sequence: TGTGCCTGCCCGTCTAGGGCGGGCCCCTACGAGCAGTACTTC. Protein sequence: CACPSRAGPYEQYF.

The chain links TRBV7-8 to TRBJ1-2; D is uncertain. The V end lost 0 bases, the J end lost 0 bases, and 11 bases lay between the germline ends. Germline assignment: CDR1 SGHVS and CDR2 FQNEAQ. The CDR3 is made up of 16 amino acids. CDR3 DNA sequence: TGTGCCAGCAGCTTAGCGCTTTACGGACCTAACTATGGCTACACCTTC. Translation: CASSLALYGPNYGYTF.

The chain uses TRBV4-1 and TRBJ2-7, with D unclear. Germline lookup yields CDR1 MGHRA and CDR2 YSYEKL. V was cut by 1 base and J by 0 bases, with 22 bases left in between. The CDR3 consists of 19 residues. Here the CDR3 reads CASSQVRSGRSSSSYEQYF. CDR3 DNA sequence: TGCGCCAGCAGCCAAGTAAGGTCGGGCAGGTCCTCTAGCTCCTACGAGCAGTACTTC.

V and J are TRBV9 and TRBJ2-3; D is unresolved. Per the germline V gene, CDR1 is SGDLS and CDR2 is YYNGEE. This CDR3 has 17 amino acids. Trimming pared 3 bases from V and 0 bases from J, leaving 17 bases between. In DNA form, the CDR3 reads TGTGCCAGCAGCGCTCTCCCCGGACCGGCGAGCACAGATACGCAGTATTTT. As protein: CASSALPGPASTDTQYF.

The V gene is TRBV15, the J gene TRBJ2-1, with TRBD2 identical over 9 bases. The V gene's germline CDR1 is LNHNV and CDR2 YYDKDF (reference sequence). The trim removed 4 bases at V and 1 base at J, leaving 5 bases unmatched. CDR3 length equals 16 residues. The CDR3 DNA reads TGTGCCACCAGCATGAGTAGCGGGAGATCCTACAATGAGCAGTTCTTC. It specifies CATSMSSGRSYNEQFF.

This clone was seen only once. V and J are TRBV6-5 and TRBJ2-5; D ambiguous. V was cut by 0 bases and J by 5 bases, with 10 bases left in between. The germline V gene has CDR1 MNHEY and CDR2 SVGAGI. The CDR3 totals 14 residues. The CDR3 DNA reads as TGTGCCAGCAGTTACTCCCGGGTTAGGGAGACCCAGTACTTC. It codes for CASSYSRVRETQYF.

The chain couples TRBV27 to TRBJ2-1; 7 bases fit TRBD1. Trimming removed 1 base from V and 5 bases from J; junction bases left unmatched: 8. This CDR3 has 16 residues. Germline CDR1 is MNHEY and CDR2 is SMNVEV (reference sequence). The CDR3 nucleotides are TGTGCCAGCAGTTTATTGACAGGGTTTGGACACAATGAGCAGTTCTTC. Translated, it gives CASSLLTGFGHNEQFF.

This clone appeared a single time. The chain joins TRBV9 to TRBJ1-1; TRBD1 agrees at 8 bases. CDR3 length equals 16 residues. The ends lost 3 bases at V and 3 bases at J; junction bases unmatched: 10. Looked up from germline, CDR1 is SGDLS and CDR2 is YYNGEE. Here the CDR3 DNA reads TGTGCCAGCAGCGCCACAGGGGGTAGGCTTGACACTGAAGCTTTCTTT. This codes for CASSATGGRLDTEAFF. The entire variable domain, with the rest obtained from reference TRBV9 and TRBJ1-1, is as follows: DSGVTQTPKHLITATGQRVTLRCSPRSGDLSVYWYQQSLDQGLQFLIQYYNGEERAKGNILERFSAQQFPDLHSELNLSSLELGDSALYFCASSATGGRLDTEAFFGQGTRLTVV.

The chain has TRBV19 and TRBJ2-1; either TRBD1 or TRBD2 may supply D (7 bases each). This CDR3 comprises 17 residues. Germline values: CDR1 LNHDA, CDR2 SQIVND (reference sequence). V dropped 9 bases and J dropped 3 bases, with 24 bases sitting between them. CDR3 DNA sequence: TGTGCCAGCACGAAGGGGAGGGGCGGGACAGACTACAATGAGCAGTTCTTC. It is translated as CASTKGRGGTDYNEQFF.

V and J are TRBV19 and TRBJ1-1; TRBD1 might be the D (6 bases). Between the trimmed V and J ends, which lost 5 bases and 0 bases, there was a span of 10 bases. Looked up from germline, CDR1 is LNHDA and CDR2 is SQIVND (reference sequence). This CDR3 spans 14 amino acids. The CDR3 nucleotides read TGTGCCAGTAGTGTACAGGGTTTGAACACTGAAGCTTTCTTT. Translating it yields CASSVQGLNTEAFF.

V usage is TRBV5-1 and J usage is TRBJ2-1, with 9 bases lining up with TRBD2. V lost 2 bases and J lost 10; bases outside the gene matches: 10. This CDR3 is built from 15 residues. The V gene's germline CDR1 is SGHRS and CDR2 YFSETQ. In nucleotides, the CDR3 is TGCGCCAGCAGCTTAGGGGGCGGTCTAGCGGGAGAGCAGTTCTTC. It yields the protein CASSLGGGLAGEQFF.

The chain uses TRBV28 and TRBJ2-7, with TRBD1 matching over 9 bases. CDR3 length: 18 amino acids. From germline, CDR1 is MDHEN and CDR2 SYDVKM. With V trimmed by 3 bases and J by 3 bases, 15 bases remained unmatched. CDR3 loop: CASSFLQGAHDPSYEQYF. The CDR3 nucleotides read TGTGCCAGCAGTTTCTTACAGGGGGCGCATGACCCGAGCTACGAGCAGTACTTC. Full variable domain (missing parts from reference TRBV28 and TRBJ2-7): DVKVTQSSRYLVKRTGEKVFLECVQDMDHENMFWYRQDPGLGLRLIYFSYDVKMKEKGDIPEGYSVSREKKERFSLILESASTNQTSMYLCASSFLQGAHDPSYEQYFGPGTRLTVT.

This chain links TRBV15 with TRBJ1-3, with 9 bases that match TRBD1. Germline V gene sequence: CDR1 LNHNV, CDR2 YYDKDF (reference sequence). Unmatched junction bases numbered 5, after V lost 5 bases and J lost 0 bases. This CDR3 spans 16 amino acids. Written as DNA, the CDR3 is TGTGCCACCAGCTTACGGGACAGGGTCTCTGGAAACACCATATATTTT. Protein product: CATSLRDRVSGNTIYF.

The chain combines TRBV7-9 with TRBJ1-1; TRBD1 is a possible D gene (5 bases). Trimming cost V 1 base and J 2 bases, with 17 bases left between them. The CDR3 covers 17 residues. The germline V gene encodes CDR1 SEHNR and CDR2 FQNEAQ (reference sequence). The CDR3, as DNA: TGTGCCAGCAGCTTAGTCACTCATAAAAGGGGTAACACTGAAGCTTTCTTT. Translating it yields CASSLVTHKRGNTEAFF.

The chain is built from TRBV4-3 and TRBJ2-3; D may match TRBD1 or TRBD2 (6 bases each). CDR1 and CDR2 from the germline V gene are LGHNA and YSLEER. CDR3 size: 17 residues. Trimming left V 2 bases short and J 4 bases short, with 19 bases between. In DNA form, the CDR3 reads TGCGCCAGCAGCCAACCGGGGGAACAGGGTTTGTCAGATACGCAGTATTTT. It specifies CASSQPGEQGLSDTQYF.

This chain joins TRBV7-8 and TRBJ1-5, with a tentative D call TRBD1 (5 bases). From germline, CDR1 is SGHVS and CDR2 FQNEAQ. V was clipped by 3 bases and J by 0 bases, with 15 bases between them. The length of the CDR3 is 17 residues. For the CDR3, the DNA is TGTGCCAGCAGCTTGACAGTTCTTTACTATAGCAATCAGCCCCAGCATTTT. As protein: CASSLTVLYYSNQPQHF.

This sequence joins TRBV6-1 and TRBJ2-1, with 8 nucleotides matching TRBD2. The germline V gene has CDR1 MNHNS and CDR2 SASEGT. The CDR3 spans 14 residues. The V gene end was trimmed by 5 bases and the J gene end by 5 bases; junction bases not matched to a gene: 5. The CDR3 here is CASSPLAEDNEQFF. As DNA, the CDR3 is TGTGCCAGCAGTCCACTAGCGGAGGACAATGAGCAGTTCTTC.

This clone was detected only a few times. The chain joins TRBV7-3 to TRBJ2-1; TRBD2 agrees at 7 bases. Germline lookup yields CDR1 SGHTA and CDR2 FQGTGA. This CDR3 spans 15 amino acids. After removal of 4 bases from V and 0 bases from J, the junction contained 3 bases not matched to a gene. CDR3 nucleotides: TGTGCCAGCAGCTCTAGGACTAGCTCCTACAATGAGCAGTTCTTC. Protein: CASSSRTSSYNEQFF.

V usage is TRBV7-9 and J usage is TRBJ2-1; 7 bases map to TRBD2. V trimming: 5 bases; J trimming: 5 bases; junction bases outside the gene matches: 9. The germline gives CDR1 SEHNR, CDR2 FQNEAQ (reference sequence). The CDR3 is made up of 15 amino acids. CDR3 nucleotides: TGTGCCAGCAGCCCCCCCCCACTAGCGAACAATGAGCAGTTCTTC. It translates to CASSPPPLANNEQFF.

Only one count was recorded for this clone. CDR3 coding DNA: TGCGCCAGCAGCCGGGCCAGGGTAACAAGGTACAATGAGCAGTTCTTC. Its translation is CASSRARVTRYNEQFF. The genes are TRBV5-1 and TRBJ2-1; TRBD1 might be the D (5 bases). The CDR3 is 16 amino acids. Germline CDR1 reads SGHRS; CDR2 reads YFSETQ. V was pared by 4 bases and J by 4 bases, with 18 bases between.

This sequence joins TRBV13 and TRBJ2-7; 9 nucleotides line up with TRBD2. The germline V gene encodes CDR1 PRHDT and CDR2 FYEKMQ (reference sequence). V lost 0 bases and J lost 7; bases outside the gene matches: 10. The CDR3 is made up of 16 amino acids. This CDR3 reads CASSLGPLAGPIEQYF. The CDR3 nucleotides are TGTGCCAGCAGCTTAGGGCCCCTAGCGGGACCCATTGAGCAGTACTTC.

The chain is built from TRBV27 and TRBJ2-3; TRBD2 agrees at 15 bases. CDR1 and CDR2 (germline): MNHEY, SMNVEV (reference sequence). The CDR3 is 16 residues long. V lost 8 bases and J lost 4; bases outside the gene matches: 7. The CDR3 sequence is CASGLAGGQVPDTQYF. CDR3 nucleotide sequence: TGTGCCAGCGGACTAGCGGGAGGGCAAGTCCCAGATACGCAGTATTTT.

The chain joins TRBV2 to TRBJ2-2, with 7 nucleotides matching TRBD2. Germline CDR1 and CDR2: SNHLY and FYNNEI. The ends lost 3 bases at V and 1 base at J; junction bases unmatched: 26. This CDR3 contains 23 residues. For the CDR3, the DNA is TGTGCCAGCAGTGAGTCCTGGAAGTCTCGGCGGGAGAAAGGTATGGGGAACACCGGGGAGCTGTTTTTT. This encodes CASSESWKSRREKGMGNTGELFF.

The CDR3 DNA reads as TGTGCCTGGAGTCCAGAAAACCGGGACAGGGGGCGTTTCGGGCCAAATCAGCCCCAGCATTTT. Its protein product is CAWSPENRDRGRFGPNQPQHF. The V and J genes are TRBV30 and TRBJ1-5; 12 positions match TRBD1. The length of the CDR3 is 21 residues. The junction had 21 bases not matched to a gene; V was cut back by 2 bases and J by 4 bases. Germline lookup yields CDR1 GTSNPN and CDR2 SVGIG (reference sequence).